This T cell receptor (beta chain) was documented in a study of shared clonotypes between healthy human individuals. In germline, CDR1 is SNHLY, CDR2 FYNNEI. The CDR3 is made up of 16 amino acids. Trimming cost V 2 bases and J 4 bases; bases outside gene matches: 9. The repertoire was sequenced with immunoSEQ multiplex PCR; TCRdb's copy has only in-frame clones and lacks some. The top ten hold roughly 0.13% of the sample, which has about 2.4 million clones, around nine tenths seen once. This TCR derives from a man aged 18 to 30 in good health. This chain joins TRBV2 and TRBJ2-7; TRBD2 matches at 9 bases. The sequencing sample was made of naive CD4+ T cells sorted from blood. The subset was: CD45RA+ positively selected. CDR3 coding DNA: TGTGCCAGCAGTGAAACTGGCGGGAGGGCCATGTACGAGCAGTACTTC. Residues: CASSETGGRAMYEQYF.